Shown below are 5 T cell receptor beta chains from a single sample sequenced in a study of identical twins. From the 5' RACE reads, TCRdb called clonotypes with MiXCR, one entry per CDR3 protein. The sample lists 500,000 to 600,000 distinct CDR3 sequences; less than 25% were seen once. The same sample was also used in a study of T cells expressing NK-cell markers.

Sample: CD4+ T cells sorted from blood. Source of these receptors: a woman aged 18-29 years in good health.

This clonotype came up once. V is TRBV5-1 and J is TRBJ2-2; possibly TRBD2 for D (6 bases). The V gene lost 4 bases and the J gene lost 6 bases, with 10 bases spanning the gap. The CDR3 has 13 amino acids. The V gene's germline CDR1 is SGHRS and CDR2 YFSETQ. The CDR3 DNA is TGCGCCAGCAGCAATAGCGGCCCCGGGGAGCTGTTTTTT. It yields the protein CASSNSGPGELFF.

The chain's CDR3 is CASNLGRGRYQETQYF. CDR3 nucleotides: TGTGCCAGCAACCTGGGGCGGGGCCGGTACCAAGAGACCCAGTACTTC. The chain employs TRBV13 and TRBJ2-5; tentative D call: TRBD2 (6 bases). From germline, CDR1 is PRHDT and CDR2 FYEKMQ (reference sequence). The CDR3 is made up of 16 amino acids. Trimming pared 7 bases from V and 0 bases from J, leaving 18 bases between. Drawing the rest from reference TRBV13 and TRBJ2-5, the complete variable domain is AAGVIQSPRHLIKEKRETATLKCYPIPRHDTVYWYQQGPGQDPQFLISFYEKMQSDKGSIPDRFSAQQFSDYHSELNMSSLELGDSALYFCASNLGRGRYQETQYFGPGTRLLVL.

The CDR3 DNA follows: TGCGCCAGCAGCCAAGAGTTTAGCGGGAGTTATGAGCAGTTCTTC. This sequence encodes CASSQEFSGSYEQFF. This chain joins TRBV4-1 and TRBJ2-1, with 9 positions matching TRBD2. This CDR3 has 15 residues. J lost 8 bases, V lost 0 bases, and 5 bases had no gene match. Germline loops: CDR1 MGHRA, CDR2 YSYEKL.

The J gene is TRBJ2-7, the V gene TRBV4-3; possibly TRBD2 for D (5 bases). Trimming took 1 base from V and 2 from J, leaving 15 bases between them. The CDR3 has 16 amino acids. Germline V CDR1 and CDR2: LGHNA, YSLEER. The CDR3 is CASSQVIGSEAYEQYF. The DNA for the CDR3 is TGCGCCAGCAGCCAAGTCATAGGGTCGGAGGCCTACGAGCAGTACTTC.

This chain joins TRBV5-6 and TRBJ1-5; D gene unclear. Germline-derived CDR1 and CDR2 are SGHDT and YYEEEE. Deletions cut 2 bases from V and 7 bases from J, with 10 bases between. This CDR3 spans 13 amino acids. The CDR3 DNA reads TGTGCCAGCAGCTTTTCGCTGGGACAGCCCCAGCATTTT. This sequence encodes CASSFSLGQPQHF.